This T cell receptor beta chain was identified in a study of blood T cell repertoires in COVID-19. Study information: The United States, Italy and Spain were the sources of the acute and convalescent COVID-19 samples. T cells, B-cell-depleted T cells, or PBMCs provided the cDNA or gDNA that served as material.

Per the original methods: Reference gene primer amplification gave nucleated cell count estimates. The assay was immunoSEQ multiplex PCR, and TCRdb's table has in-frame clones only and misses some. Clonal size and the V and J genes are those of that table, whereas D and trimming came from the DNA. The repertoire includes some 80,000 clones, approximately 80% of them detected once, and approximately 12% sits in the top ten. The CDR3 extends over 12 amino acids. V was cut by 5 bases and J by 1 base, with 3 bases left in between. The germline V gene encodes CDR1 SGHRS and CDR2 YFSETQ. The count of this clone is one.

This TCR was sampled from a man older than 75 with acute or convalescent COVID-19. The chain couples TRBV5-1 to TRBJ2-2; unclear D gene. Sequencing was done on a sample of peripheral blood. Written as DNA, the CDR3 is TGCGCCAGCAGTCAGAACACCGGGGAGCTGTTTTTT. As protein: CASSQNTGELFF.